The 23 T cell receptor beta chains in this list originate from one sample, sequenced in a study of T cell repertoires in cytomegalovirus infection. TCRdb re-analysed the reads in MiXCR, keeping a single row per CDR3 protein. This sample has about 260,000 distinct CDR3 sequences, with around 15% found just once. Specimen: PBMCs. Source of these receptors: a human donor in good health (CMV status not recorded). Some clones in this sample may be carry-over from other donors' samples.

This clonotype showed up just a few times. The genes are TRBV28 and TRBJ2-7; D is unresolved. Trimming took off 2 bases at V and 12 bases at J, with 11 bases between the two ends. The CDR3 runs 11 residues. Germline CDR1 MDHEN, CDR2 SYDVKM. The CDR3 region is CASSLKAGTYF. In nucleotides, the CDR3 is TGTGCCAGCAGTTTAAAGGCTGGCACGTACTTC.

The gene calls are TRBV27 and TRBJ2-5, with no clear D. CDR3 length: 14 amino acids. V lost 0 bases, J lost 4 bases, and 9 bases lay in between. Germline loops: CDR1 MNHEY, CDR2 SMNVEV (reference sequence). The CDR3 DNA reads TGTGCCAGCAGTTTATCCCGAGTAACAGAGACCCAGTACTTC. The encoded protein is CASSLSRVTETQYF.

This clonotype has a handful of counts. The CDR3 is CASSNRNEQFF. CDR3 bases: TGTGCCAGCAGTAACCGGAATGAGCAGTTCTTC. The genes are TRBV12-3 or TRBV12-4 and TRBJ2-1; D is uncertain. The V gene lost 5 bases and the J gene lost 7 bases, with 6 bases spanning the gap. This CDR3 contains 11 residues.

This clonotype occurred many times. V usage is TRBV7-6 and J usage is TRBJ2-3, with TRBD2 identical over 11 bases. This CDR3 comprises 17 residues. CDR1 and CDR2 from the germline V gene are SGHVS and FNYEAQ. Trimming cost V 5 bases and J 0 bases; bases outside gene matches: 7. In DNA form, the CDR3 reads TGTGCCAGCAGCCCCAAGAGACTAGCGGGGAGCACAGATACGCAGTATTTT. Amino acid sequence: CASSPKRLAGSTDTQYF. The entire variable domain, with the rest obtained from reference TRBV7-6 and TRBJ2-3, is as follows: GAGVSQSPRYKVTKRGQDVALRCDPISGHVSLYWYRQALGQGPEFLTYFNYEAQQDKSGLPNDRFSAERPEGSISTLTIQRTEQRDSAMYRCASSPKRLAGSTDTQYFGPGTRLTVL.

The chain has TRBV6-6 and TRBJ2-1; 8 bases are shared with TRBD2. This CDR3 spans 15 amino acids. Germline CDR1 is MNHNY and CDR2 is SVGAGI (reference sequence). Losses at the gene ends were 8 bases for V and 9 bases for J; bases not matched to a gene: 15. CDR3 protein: CASATPGLDGGEQFF. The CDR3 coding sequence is TGTGCCAGCGCCACACCGGGACTAGATGGGGGTGAGCAGTTCTTC.

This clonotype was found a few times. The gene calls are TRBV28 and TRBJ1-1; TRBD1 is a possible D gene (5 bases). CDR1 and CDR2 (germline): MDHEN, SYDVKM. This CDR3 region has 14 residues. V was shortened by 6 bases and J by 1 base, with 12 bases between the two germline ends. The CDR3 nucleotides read TGTGCCAGCAGCCGGGACGGATCGAACACTGAAGCTTTCTTT. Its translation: CASSRDGSNTEAFF.

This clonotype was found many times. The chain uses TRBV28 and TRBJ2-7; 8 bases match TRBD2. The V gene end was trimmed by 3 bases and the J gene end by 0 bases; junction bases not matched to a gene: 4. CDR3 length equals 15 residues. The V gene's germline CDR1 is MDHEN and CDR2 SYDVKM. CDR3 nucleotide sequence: TGTGCCAGCAGTTTGGCGGGAGGAAGCTCCTACGAGCAGTACTTC. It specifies CASSLAGGSSYEQYF.

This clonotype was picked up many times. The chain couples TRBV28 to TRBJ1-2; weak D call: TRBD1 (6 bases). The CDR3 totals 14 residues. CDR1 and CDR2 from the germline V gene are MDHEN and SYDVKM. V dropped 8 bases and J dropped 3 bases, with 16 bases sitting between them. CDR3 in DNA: TGTGCCAGCGCACCGGGACAAACTCACTATGGCTACACCTTC. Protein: CASAPGQTHYGYTF.

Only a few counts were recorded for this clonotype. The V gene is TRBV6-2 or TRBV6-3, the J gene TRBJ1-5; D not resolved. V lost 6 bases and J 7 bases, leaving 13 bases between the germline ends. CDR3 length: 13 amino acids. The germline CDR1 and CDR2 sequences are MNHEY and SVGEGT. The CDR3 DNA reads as TGTGCCAGCAGCAGAGACGGTGGGCAGCCCCAGCATTTT. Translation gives CASSRDGGQPQHF.

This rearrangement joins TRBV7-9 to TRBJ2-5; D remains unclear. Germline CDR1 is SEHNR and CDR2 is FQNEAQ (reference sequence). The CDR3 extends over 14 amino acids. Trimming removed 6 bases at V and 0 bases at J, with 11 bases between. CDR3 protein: CASSDTSNQETQYF. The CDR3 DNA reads TGTGCCAGCAGTGACACCTCAAACCAAGAGACCCAGTACTTC.

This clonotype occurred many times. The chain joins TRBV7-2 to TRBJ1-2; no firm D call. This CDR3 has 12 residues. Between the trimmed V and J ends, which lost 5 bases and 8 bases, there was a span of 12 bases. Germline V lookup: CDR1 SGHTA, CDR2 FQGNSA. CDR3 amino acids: CASSLGFVGYTF. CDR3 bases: TGTGCCAGCAGCCTGGGGTTTGTGGGCTACACCTTC.

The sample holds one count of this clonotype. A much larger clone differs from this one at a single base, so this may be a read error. The CDR3 region has the DNA TGTGCCAGCAGCTTAGTGTGGCAGCGGGACACTGAAGCTTTCTTT. This encodes CASSLVWQRDTEAFF. V gene TRBV7-9 combines with J gene TRBJ1-1; D gene uncertain. Germline values: CDR1 SEHNR, CDR2 FQNEAQ (reference sequence). V lost 1 base and J 3 bases, leaving 12 bases between the germline ends. The CDR3 spans 15 residues.

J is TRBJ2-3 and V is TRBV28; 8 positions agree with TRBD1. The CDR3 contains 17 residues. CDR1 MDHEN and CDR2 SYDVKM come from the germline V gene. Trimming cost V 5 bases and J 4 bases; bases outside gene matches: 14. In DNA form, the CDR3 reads TGTGCCAGCAGTCCTCCGGTTCGACAGGGGAGGTCAGATACGCAGTATTTT. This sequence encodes CASSPPVRQGRSDTQYF.

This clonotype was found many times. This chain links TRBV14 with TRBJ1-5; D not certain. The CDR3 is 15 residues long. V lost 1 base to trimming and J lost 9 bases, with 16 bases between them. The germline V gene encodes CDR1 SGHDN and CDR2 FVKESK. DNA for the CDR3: TGTGCCAGCAGCCAAGGGGTGGTAGCCCCTAGGCCCCAGCATTTT. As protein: CASSQGVVAPRPQHF.

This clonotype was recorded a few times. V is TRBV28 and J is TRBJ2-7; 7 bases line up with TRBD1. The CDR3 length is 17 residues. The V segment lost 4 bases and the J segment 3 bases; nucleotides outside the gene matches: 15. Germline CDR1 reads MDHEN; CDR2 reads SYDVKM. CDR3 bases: TGTGCCAGCAGTTCGGCCCCCTCCACAGGGGCCGGCTACGAGCAGTACTTC. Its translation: CASSSAPSTGAGYEQYF.

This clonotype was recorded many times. CDR3 sequence: CASSPTFANTGELFF. The CDR3 DNA reads TGTGCCAGCAGTCCGACATTCGCGAACACCGGGGAGCTGTTTTTT. The chain carries TRBV6-2 or TRBV6-3 and TRBJ2-2; D gene ambiguous. The CDR3 is made up of 15 amino acids. The V and J ends lost 5 bases and 0 bases respectively, with 10 bases between them. CDR1 and CDR2 from the germline V gene are MNHEY and SVGEGT.

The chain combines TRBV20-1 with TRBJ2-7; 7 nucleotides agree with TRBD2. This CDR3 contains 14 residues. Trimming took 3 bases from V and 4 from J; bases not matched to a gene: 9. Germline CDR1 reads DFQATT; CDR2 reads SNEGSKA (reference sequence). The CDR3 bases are TGCAGTGCTAGTTATGCGGGAGCGGGATACGAGCAGTACTTC. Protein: CSASYAGAGYEQYF.

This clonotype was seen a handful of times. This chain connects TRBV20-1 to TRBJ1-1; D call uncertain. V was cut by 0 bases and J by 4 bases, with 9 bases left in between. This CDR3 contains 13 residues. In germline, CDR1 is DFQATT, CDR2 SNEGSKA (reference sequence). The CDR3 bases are TGCAGTGCTAGAGATCTGTCCGGCACTGAAGCTTTCTTT. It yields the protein CSARDLSGTEAFF.

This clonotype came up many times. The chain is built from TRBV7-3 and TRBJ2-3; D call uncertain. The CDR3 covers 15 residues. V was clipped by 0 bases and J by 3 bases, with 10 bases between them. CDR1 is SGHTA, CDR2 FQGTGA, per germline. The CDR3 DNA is TGTGCCAGCAGCTTAACCCACCTACCTACAGATACGCAGTATTTT. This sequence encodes CASSLTHLPTDTQYF.

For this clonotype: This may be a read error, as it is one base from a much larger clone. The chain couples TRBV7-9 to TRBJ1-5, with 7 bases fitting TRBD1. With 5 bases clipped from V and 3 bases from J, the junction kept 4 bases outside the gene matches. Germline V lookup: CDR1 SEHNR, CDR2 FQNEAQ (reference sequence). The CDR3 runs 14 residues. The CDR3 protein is CASSRQGINQPQHF. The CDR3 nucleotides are TGTGCCAGCAGCCGACAGGGTATCAATCAGCCCCAGCATTTT.

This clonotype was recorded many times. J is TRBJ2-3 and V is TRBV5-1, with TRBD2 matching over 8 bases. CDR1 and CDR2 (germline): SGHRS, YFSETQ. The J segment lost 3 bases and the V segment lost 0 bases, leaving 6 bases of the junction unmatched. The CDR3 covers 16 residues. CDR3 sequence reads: CASSLGSSGGTDTQYF. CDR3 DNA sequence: TGCGCCAGCAGCTTGGGTTCCAGCGGGGGTACAGATACGCAGTATTTT. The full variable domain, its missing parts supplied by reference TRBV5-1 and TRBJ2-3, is KAGVTQTPRYLIKTRGQQVTLSCSPISGHRSVSWYQQTPGQGLQFLFEYFSETQRNKGNFPGRFSGRQFSNSRSEMNVSTLELGDSALYLCASSLGSSGGTDTQYFGPGTRLTVL.

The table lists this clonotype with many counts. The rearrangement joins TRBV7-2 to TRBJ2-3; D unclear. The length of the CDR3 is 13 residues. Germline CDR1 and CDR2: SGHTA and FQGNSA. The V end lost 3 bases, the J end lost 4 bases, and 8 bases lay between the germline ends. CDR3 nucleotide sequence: TGTGCCAGCAGCTTTCCCCCGGCAGATACGCAGTATTTT. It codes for CASSFPPADTQYF.

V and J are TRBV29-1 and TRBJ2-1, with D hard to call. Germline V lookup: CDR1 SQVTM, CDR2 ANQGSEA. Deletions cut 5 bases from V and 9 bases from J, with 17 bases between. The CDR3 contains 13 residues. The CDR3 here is CSVSSMVPGEQFF. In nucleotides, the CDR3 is TGCAGCGTTTCAAGTATGGTCCCTGGTGAGCAGTTCTTC.